What follows are 5 T cell receptor beta chains derived from one specimen sequenced in a study of cytomegalovirus exposure and HLA in healthy donors. Both 60 Vbeta primers and 13 Jbeta primers went into the PCR. The assay was immunoSEQ multiplex PCR, and TCRdb's table has in-frame clones only and misses some. The repertoire holds about 160,000 clones, with around 76% as singletons. The sample comprised PBMCs. The receptors shown here come from a man between 60 and 75 years old in good health and CMV-seronegative.

This chain's CDR3 is CASSEYGATNEKLFF. DNA of the CDR3: TGTGCCAGCAGTGAGTACGGGGCAACTAATGAAAAACTGTTTTTT. This chain uses TRBV6-1 with TRBJ1-4; D is undetermined. The CDR3 consists of 15 residues. With 3 bases removed from V and 0 bases from J, the gap between germline ends came to 8 bases. The germline V gene has CDR1 MNHNS and CDR2 SASEGT.

This chain uses TRBV4-1 with TRBJ1-2; possibly TRBD1 for D (5 bases). This CDR3 is 15 amino acids long. The germline V gene has CDR1 MGHRA and CDR2 YSYEKL. Trimming cost V 3 bases and J 0 bases, with 11 bases left between them. The CDR3 sequence is CASSQTAGPNYGYTF. The CDR3 DNA is TGCGCCAGCAGCCAGACAGCCGGTCCTAACTATGGCTACACCTTC.

The rearrangement joins TRBV28 to TRBJ2-6, with D maybe TRBD2 (5 bases). V dropped 3 bases and J dropped 1 base, with 13 bases sitting between them. The CDR3 is 17 amino acids. Germline values: CDR1 MDHEN, CDR2 SYDVKM. CDR3: CASSLGETSSGANVLTF. The CDR3 DNA is TGTGCCAGCAGTTTGGGAGAAACCTCTTCTGGGGCCAACGTCCTGACTTTC. Based on the CDR3 plus reference TRBV28 and TRBJ2-6, the full variable domain is DVKVTQSSRYLVKRTGEKVFLECVQDMDHENMFWYRQDPGLGLRLIYFSYDVKMKEKGDIPEGYSVSREKKERFSLILESASTNQTSMYLCASSLGETSSGANVLTFGAGSRLTVL.

V is TRBV14 and J is TRBJ2-5, with TRBD2 matching 11 bases. In germline, CDR1 is SGHDN, CDR2 FVKESK. The CDR3 sequence is 17 residues long. V trimming: 4 bases; J trimming: 5 bases; junction bases outside the gene matches: 12. The CDR3 here is CASSPRTTSGTGETQYF. CDR3 sequence (DNA): TGTGCCAGCAGCCCCAGGACGACTAGCGGGACGGGGGAGACCCAGTACTTC. The full variable domain, rest sourced from reference TRBV14 and TRBJ2-5, is EAGVTQFPSHSVIEKGQTVTLRCDPISGHDNLYWYRRVMGKEIKFLLHFVKESKQDESGMPNNRFLAERTGGTYSTLKVQPAELEDSGVYFCASSPRTTSGTGETQYFGPGTRLLVL.

The V and J genes are TRBV7-2 and TRBJ2-5; TRBD1 is a possible D gene (5 bases). The CDR3 extends over 15 amino acids. Per germline, CDR1 SGHTA and CDR2 FQGNSA. Trimming took 5 bases from V and 0 from J, leaving 13 bases between them. CDR3 bases: TGTGCCAGCAGCCAGGGTGGGGCGTACCAAGAGACCCAGTACTTC. This sequence encodes CASSQGGAYQETQYF.